The 22 T cell receptor beta chains presented below share a single source sample, sequenced in a study of blood T cells in healthy people across ages. A J-beta primer mix and a sample-barcoded 5' primer were used in a second PCR of roughly 6 to 11 cycles. Each CDR3 protein gets one entry after TCRdb re-called the 5' RACE reads with MiXCR. The sample lists about 670,000 distinct CDR3 sequences, 52% occurring once. Sequencing used blood. Receptor source: a woman aged 80 or over in good health.

In this sample, this clonotype turned up many times. The chain recombines TRBV29-1 with TRBJ2-1, with 8 bases that match TRBD2. The germline CDR1 and CDR2 sequences are SQVTM and ANQGSEA. V shed 7 bases, J shed 2 bases, and the junction held 7 bases outside the gene matches. The CDR3 has 14 residues. The CDR3, as DNA: TGCAGCGCAAGGACTAGCCGAACCTACAATGAGCAGTTCTTC. It encodes CSARTSRTYNEQFF.

This chain connects TRBV7-2 to TRBJ2-3; D unresolved. Germline V gene data show CDR1 as SGHTA and CDR2 as FQGNSA. The V gene lost 1 base and the J gene lost 1 base, with 12 bases spanning the gap. CDR3 length equals 16 residues. This chain's CDR3 is CASSLVTGRGTDTQYF. CDR3 DNA sequence: TGTGCCAGCAGCTTAGTAACGGGCCGGGGCACAGATACGCAGTATTTT.

J is TRBJ2-2 and V is TRBV2; maybe TRBD1 (5 bases). The CDR3 extends over 15 amino acids. The V gene lost 4 bases and the J gene lost 7 bases, with 16 bases spanning the gap. Per germline, CDR1 SNHLY and CDR2 FYNNEI. The CDR3 sequence: CASSALKGSSGELFF. CDR3 DNA: TGTGCCAGCAGTGCCTTAAAGGGGTCCAGCGGGGAGCTGTTTTTT.

The chain carries TRBV30 and TRBJ2-7, with TRBD1 matching over 8 bases. V lost 3 bases and J lost 0; bases outside the gene matches: 13. CDR3 length: 17 amino acids. Germline V gene lookup returns CDR1 GTSNPN and CDR2 SVGIG (reference sequence). CDR3 protein: CAWSAFLGQGSSYEQYF. CDR3 nucleotide sequence: TGTGCCTGGAGCGCGTTCTTAGGACAGGGCAGCTCCTACGAGCAGTACTTC.

The chain employs TRBV28 and TRBJ2-7, with TRBD1 as a possible D gene (9 bases). With 6 bases removed from V and 2 bases from J, the gap between germline ends came to 32 bases. There are 20 residues in the CDR3. The V gene's germline CDR1 is MDHEN and CDR2 SYDVKM. CDR3 coding DNA: TGTGCCAGCAGCTCCCCAACCGGGACAGGGACCAGCGGGGGTCCCTACGAGCAGTACTTC. It encodes CASSSPTGTGTSGGPYEQYF.

This chain uses TRBV9 with TRBJ2-3; 7 nucleotides agree with TRBD1. This CDR3 has 17 residues. V shed 4 bases and J 3 bases; nucleotides not matched to a gene: 14. Germline V gene lookup returns CDR1 SGDLS and CDR2 YYNGEE. CDR3 nucleotide sequence: TGTGCCAGCAGCCCCGGCCTCCGACAGGGTGTTACAGATACGCAGTATTTT. It yields the protein CASSPGLRQGVTDTQYF.

This clonotype was recorded many times. This chain connects TRBV15 to TRBJ2-1; unclear D gene. Trimming stripped 0 bases from V and 2 bases from J, with 11 bases between. Germline assignment: CDR1 LNHNV and CDR2 YYDKDF (reference sequence). This CDR3 has 16 residues. The CDR3 bases are TGTGCCACCAGCAGAGACCAATCCATCACCTACAATGAGCAGTTCTTC. This gives the protein CATSRDQSITYNEQFF.

This clonotype has just a few counts. The chain joins TRBV29-1 to TRBJ1-1; no clear D gene. Trimming took off 6 bases at V and 4 bases at J, with 21 bases between the two ends. The CDR3 has 15 amino acids. The V gene's germline CDR1 is SQVTM and CDR2 ANQGSEA. CDR3: CSVQPRLFAGTEAFF. Written as DNA, the CDR3 is TGCAGCGTCCAACCCAGGCTCTTCGCGGGCACTGAAGCTTTCTTT. Full variable domain (remainder filled in from reference TRBV29-1 and TRBJ1-1): SAVISQKPSRDICQRGTSLTIQCQVDSQVTMMFWYRQQPGQSLTLIATANQGSEATYESGFVIDKFPISRPNLTFSTLTVSNMSPEDSSIYLCSVQPRLFAGTEAFFGQGTRLTVV.

Ten or more counts support this clonotype. J is TRBJ2-7 and V is TRBV28; D is ambiguous. V gave up 0 bases and J gave up 7 bases, with 4 bases separating them. CDR1 MDHEN and CDR2 SYDVKM come from the germline V gene. The CDR3 has 11 amino acids. The CDR3 protein is CASSLWGEQYF. CDR3 in DNA: TGTGCCAGCAGTTTATGGGGGGAGCAGTACTTC.

This clonotype has at least ten counts. The chain joins TRBV7-9 to TRBJ2-6, with D perhaps TRBD1 or TRBD2 (5 bases each). V was cut by 5 bases and J by 10 bases, with 12 bases left in between. The CDR3 contains 13 residues. From germline, CDR1 is SEHNR and CDR2 FQNEAQ (reference sequence). The CDR3 region is CASSMQGVNVLTF. CDR3 nucleotide sequence: TGTGCCAGCAGCATGCAGGGAGTTAACGTCCTGACTTTC.

Comments on this clonotype: Being one base from a much bigger clone, this may be a read error. This chain uses TRBV11-1 with TRBJ1-2; a possible D gene is TRBD1 (5 bases). Germline V gene data show CDR1 as SGHAT and CDR2 as FQDESV (reference sequence). The CDR3 has 16 residues. Written as DNA, the CDR3 is TGTGCCGGCAGCTTAGCGCAGGGAGAGACCTCCGATGGCTACACCTTC. This encodes CAGSLAQGETSDGYTF. Drawing the rest from reference TRBV11-1 and TRBJ1-2, the complete variable domain is EAEVAQSPRYKITEKSQAVAFWCDPISGHATLYWYRQILGQGPELLVQFQDESVVDDSQLPKDRFSAERLKGVDSTLKIQPAELGDSAMYLCAGSLAQGETSDGYTFGSGTRLTVV.

This sequence joins TRBV12-3 or TRBV12-4 and TRBJ2-5; no clear D gene. V was clipped by 5 bases and J by 0 bases, with 16 bases between them. This CDR3 is built from 16 residues. In nucleotides, the CDR3 is TGTGCCAGCAGTGACCTCTTCGCCGGAAACCAAGAGACCCAGTACTTC. This sequence encodes CASSDLFAGNQETQYF.

Notes on this clonotype: A much larger clone lies one base from this, so it may be a read error. V usage is TRBV20-1 and J usage is TRBJ2-5, with 7 bases fitting TRBD1. This CDR3 has 14 amino acids. Per germline, CDR1 DFQATT and CDR2 SNEGSKA (reference sequence). V lost 1 base, J lost 11 bases, and 13 bases stayed unmatched. In DNA form, the CDR3 reads TGCAGTGCTAGAGTGGGGACAGTCAACAATGAGCAGTACTTC. Translated, it gives CSARVGTVNNEQYF.

This chain uses TRBV7-9 with TRBJ2-3; 8 bases match TRBD1. There are 16 residues in the CDR3. The germline gives CDR1 SEHNR, CDR2 FQNEAQ (reference sequence). J was trimmed by 0 bases and V by 4 bases; bases with no gene match: 6. CDR3 sequence (DNA): TGTGCCAGCAGCTCCTACCGGACAGGGAGCACAGATACGCAGTATTTT. Translating gives CASSSYRTGSTDTQYF.

Of note for this clonotype: A much larger clone lies a single base off, so this may be a read error. The J gene is TRBJ2-5, the V gene TRBV6-5, with a tentative D call TRBD1 (5 bases). The CDR3 contains 14 residues. Trimming took off 3 bases at V and 1 base at J, with 9 bases between the two ends. Germline V gene lookup returns CDR1 MNHEY and CDR2 SVGAGI. The CDR3 protein is CASSYVTAQETQYF. As DNA, the CDR3 is TGTGCCAGCAGTTATGTGACAGCCCAAGAGACCCAGTACTTC.

This clonotype was counted many times. The CDR3 coding sequence is TGTGCCAGCAGTTACGGACAAGAAATTAATCAGCCCCAGCATTTT. Its protein product is CASSYGQEINQPQHF. This rearrangement joins TRBV6-6 to TRBJ1-5; TRBD1 is a possible D gene (5 bases). This CDR3 has 15 residues. Germline CDR1 and CDR2: MNHNY and SVGAGI (reference sequence). V lost 2 bases, J lost 4 bases, and 12 bases lay in between.

The CDR3 spells CASRDSLYGYTF. The DNA for the CDR3 is TGTGCCAGTAGGGACAGCCTGTATGGCTACACCTTC. The rearrangement joins TRBV19 to TRBJ1-2; perhaps TRBD1 as D (6 bases). Germline V gene lookup returns CDR1 LNHDA and CDR2 SQIVND (reference sequence). The CDR3 extends over 12 amino acids. V was cut by 6 bases and J by 5 bases, with 10 bases left in between.

Notes on this clonotype: A much bigger clone sits one base away, suggesting this may be a read error. V is TRBV9 and J is TRBJ2-1; 9 nucleotides agree with TRBD2. This CDR3 contains 16 residues. Germline CDR1 and CDR2: SGDLS and YYNGEE. The CDR3 nucleotides read TGTGTCAGCAGCGTTAGCGGGGGCCTTTCCTACAATGAGCAGTTCTTC. As protein: CVSSVSGGLSYNEQFF.

This chain joins TRBV5-1 and TRBJ1-2; D might be TRBD1 (5 bases). The CDR3 consists of 15 residues. The germline V gene has CDR1 SGHRS and CDR2 YFSETQ. Trimming cost V 3 bases and J 3 bases, with 15 bases left between them. In DNA form, the CDR3 reads TGCGCCAGCAGCTGGGGCTGGGTCGCTGACTATGGCTACACCTTC. Residues: CASSWGWVADYGYTF. Together with reference TRBV5-1 and TRBJ1-2, the CDR3 gives the full variable domain: KAGVTQTPRYLIKTRGQQVTLSCSPISGHRSVSWYQQTPGQGLQFLFEYFSETQRNKGNFPGRFSGRQFSNSRSEMNVSTLELGDSALYLCASSWGWVADYGYTFGSGTRLTVV.

The chain combines TRBV7-2 with TRBJ2-3; no reliable D call. Germline CDR1 is SGHTA and CDR2 is FQGNSA. The CDR3 consists of 13 residues. Deletions cut 5 bases from V and 2 bases from J, with 8 bases between. CDR3 amino acids: CASSLTNTDTQYF. CDR3 bases: TGTGCCAGCAGCCTAACAAACACAGATACGCAGTATTTT. The whole variable domain, remainder taken from reference TRBV7-2 and TRBJ2-3, is GAGVSQSPSNKVTEKGKDVELRCDPISGHTALYWYRQSLGQGLEFLIYFQGNSAPDKSGLPSDRFSAERTGGSVSTLTIQRTQQEDSAVYLCASSLTNTDTQYFGPGTRLTVL.

This sequence joins TRBV15 and TRBJ2-1, with D hard to call. The J call may be wrong; the DNA end is better matched by TRBJ2-7. The CDR3 has 15 amino acids. Per the germline V gene, CDR1 is LNHNV and CDR2 is YYDKDF (reference sequence). The CDR3 spells CATSRDINKPYEQYF. CDR3 in DNA: TGTGCCACCAGCAGAGACATCAATAAACCCTACGAGCAGTACTTC.

The chain combines TRBV7-8 with TRBJ2-1, with 8 nucleotides matching TRBD2. The CDR3 length is 18 residues. The V and J ends lost 5 bases and 8 bases, in that order; junction bases with no gene match: 20. Germline V gene data show CDR1 as SGHVS and CDR2 as FQNEAQ. CDR3 sequence (DNA): TGTGCCAGCAGCCCACAGATGATCGGGACTAGTGAGGGAGATGAGCAGTTCTTC. Amino acids: CASSPQMIGTSEGDEQFF.